Reported below is one T cell receptor beta chain. Its antigen has not been determined. The record has no base qualities; no much larger clone is one base away. These data belong to a study of low-dose radiotherapy and immunotherapy resistance in tumors (dated 2022 in TCRdb). For the wider study: Cohort 1 received 0.5 Gy per fraction every 2 weeks, with a prescribed total PTV dose of 6.5 Gy. For Cohort 2, the dose was 1 Gy per fraction given every two weeks, adding up to 13 Gy in total across 26 weeks. Nivolumab and ipilimumab were both given intravenously, with nivolumab at a 240 mg flat dose every two weeks and ipilimumab at 1 mg/kg every six weeks. Cyclophosphamide 200 mg/m2 was administered intravenously every two weeks, one day before each radiation and immunotherapy administration. Aspirin 300 mg was taken orally once daily by patients for four cycles, starting on cycle 1 day 1. Trial participants were not randomized into treatment groups. Eight patients were included in the translational analysis, namely three from the first dose cohort plus the first five from the second dose cohort.

First-strand cDNA was synthesized with Superscript III and a set of TRAV- and TRBV-specific primers, covering both TCRalpha and TCRbeta chains. A roughly 19-cycle PCR with Phusion amplified the TCRs, pairing a constant-region primer with the adapter that was attached to the V primers. Isolated mRNA was amplified with the MessageAmp II aRNA Amplification Kit, using a 16-hour in vitro transcription at 37°C. mRNA for TCR sequencing was isolated with the Dynabeads mRNA DIRECT Purification Kit. Indexed Illumina adapters were added in a second Phusion PCR of around 27 cycles, and the PCR products were purified with AMPure XP beads. The published analysis was carried out like this. Using custom Perl scripts, TCR sequences that encoded the same protein were pooled, out-of-frame sequences were dropped, and the abundance of each clonotype was calculated. Any TCR sequence backed by just one read was left out of the analysis. The metrics used to describe the repertoires included Shannon entropy, Gini index, clonality, richness, and the frequency of TCRs shared between repertoires. The public reads were reanalyzed by TCRdb: fastp trimming at Q25, MiXCR alignment, in-frame beta chains only. Every CDR3 protein is listed once, alongside the most common genes and DNA of its rows. The V and J calls follow TCRdb's processing rather than the paper's. In this sample the table shows 15,000 to 20,000 distinct CDR3 sequences, approximately 70% of which occur a single time. The ten largest clonotypes hold approximately 6% of the sample.

The junction shows trimming of 4 bases on V and 2 bases on J, plus 15 bases between the germline ends. From cysteine to phenylalanine, the CDR3 is 15 amino acids long. CDR3 DNA is the only sequence kept; it has 45 bases, read in frame from the first base. For CDR1 and CDR2, the germline V gene lists SGHDT and YYEEEE. The donors came from RACIN, which was a single-arm phase I dose-escalation trial that paired nivolumab and ipilimumab with aspirin, low-dose cyclophosphamide and low-dose radiotherapy. Eligible patients had advanced, TIL-negative solid tumors. This receptor was identified in a human donor with advanced metastatic prostate, ovarian, gallbladder or colorectal cancer (not recorded which). This table probably holds off-target reads from a library built for another chain. The V and J segments used are TRBV5-6 and TRBJ1-2; perhaps TRBD1 is the D gene, with 5 bases matching. The nucleotides read TGTGCCAGCAGCAGAGTCGACAGTTTCAACTATGGCTACACCTTC. This gives the protein CASSRVDSFNYGYTF.